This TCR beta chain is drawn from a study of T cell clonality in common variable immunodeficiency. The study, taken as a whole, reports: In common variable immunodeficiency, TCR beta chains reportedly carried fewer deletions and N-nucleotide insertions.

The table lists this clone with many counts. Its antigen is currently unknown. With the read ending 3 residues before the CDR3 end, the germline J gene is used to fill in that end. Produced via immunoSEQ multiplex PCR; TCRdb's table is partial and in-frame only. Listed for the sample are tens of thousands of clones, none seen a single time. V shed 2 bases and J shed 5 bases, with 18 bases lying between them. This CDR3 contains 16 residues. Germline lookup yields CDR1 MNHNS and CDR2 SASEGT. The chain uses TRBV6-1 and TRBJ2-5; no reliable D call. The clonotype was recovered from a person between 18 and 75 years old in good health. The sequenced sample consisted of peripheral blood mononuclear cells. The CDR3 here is CASSEKSRMIRETQYF. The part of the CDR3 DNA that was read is TGTGCCAGCAGTGAAAAAAGCAGGATGATTAGGGAGACC.